The 6 T cell receptor beta chains in this list originate from one sample, sequenced in a study of OX40 agonist ivuxolimab in advanced cancers. Repertoires were generated with immunoSEQ multiplex PCR, while TCRdb's copy carries only in-frame clones and drops some. The table has about 64,000 clones, about 85% seen once. This specimen consisted of CD4+ or CD8+ T cells sorted from blood, obtained in a trial of the OX40 agonist ivuxolimab. These receptors were collected from an adult with an advanced solid tumor such as melanoma, head and neck, liver or kidney cancer.

The chain couples TRBV6-6 to TRBJ1-1; 9 nucleotides align to TRBD1. This CDR3 region has 12 residues. CDR1 and CDR2 (germline): MNHNY, SVGAGI (reference sequence). The V and J ends lost 6 bases and 11 bases, in that order; junction bases with no gene match: 7. Here the CDR3 DNA reads TGTGCCAGCAGGTCGGGACAGGGAACGGCTTTCTTT. Translated, it gives CASRSGQGTAFF.

The chain combines TRBV19 with TRBJ1-5, with D possibly being TRBD1 (5 bases). This CDR3 contains 14 residues. V was shortened by 3 bases and J by 1 base, with 7 bases between the two germline ends. Germline CDR1 reads LNHDA; CDR2 reads SQIVND (reference sequence). The CDR3 DNA is TGTGCCAGTAGTATCAGGGAAAGCAATCAGCCCCAGCATTTT. Translation: CASSIRESNQPQHF. The whole variable domain, filled in from reference TRBV19 and TRBJ1-5, reads DGGITQSPKYLFRKEGQNVTLSCEQNLNHDAMYWYRQDPGQGLRLIYYSQIVNDFQKGDIAEGYSVSREKKESFPLTVTSAQKNPTAFYLCASSIRESNQPQHFGDGTRLSIL.

Only a few counts were recorded for this clone. The chain has TRBV2 and TRBJ2-7, with D perhaps TRBD2 (5 bases). Germline lookup yields CDR1 SNHLY and CDR2 FYNNEI. Trimming removed 7 bases from V and 5 bases from J, with 15 bases in between. CDR3 size: 13 residues. CDR3 sequence (DNA): TGTGCCAGCACACGAACCCGGAGGAACGAGCAGTACTTC. This encodes CASTRTRRNEQYF.

V gene TRBV14 combines with J gene TRBJ2-2, with D uncertain. The CDR3 length is 17 residues. Germline CDR1 reads SGHDN; CDR2 reads FVKESK. V was shortened by 1 base and J by 0 bases, with 12 bases between the two germline ends. The chain's CDR3 is CASSQAATHANTGELFF. The CDR3 DNA follows: TGTGCCAGCAGCCAAGCCGCGACGCACGCGAACACCGGGGAGCTGTTTTTT. Complete variable domain (other parts from reference TRBV14 and TRBJ2-2): EAGVTQFPSHSVIEKGQTVTLRCDPISGHDNLYWYRRVMGKEIKFLLHFVKESKQDESGMPNNRFLAERTGGTYSTLKVQPAELEDSGVYFCASSQAATHANTGELFFGEGSRLTVL.

Concerning this clone itself: The sample carries other DNA sequences with the same CDR3. This chain uses TRBV11-2 with TRBJ2-7, with TRBD1 as a possible D gene (6 bases). The CDR3 is made up of 15 amino acids. Trimming pared 2 bases from V and 3 bases from J, leaving 14 bases between. CDR1 and CDR2 (germline): SGHAT, FQNNGV. The CDR3 coding sequence is TGTGCCAGCAGCTTAACGGGGCAGGGGATCTACGAGCAGTACTTC. Its protein product is CASSLTGQGIYEQYF.

The CDR3 here is CASSQETSGSGRQETQYF. The DNA of the CDR3 is TGCGCCAGCAGCCAAGAAACTTCGGGGAGCGGGAGGCAAGAGACCCAGTACTTC. This sequence joins TRBV4-1 and TRBJ2-5; 9 bases are shared with TRBD2. The V gene's germline CDR1 is MGHRA and CDR2 YSYEKL. There are 18 residues in the CDR3. V was pared by 0 bases and J by 2 bases, with 10 bases of the junction left unmatched.